The 13 T cell receptor beta chains given below trace back to one sample, sequenced in a study of cytomegalovirus exposure and HLA in healthy donors (dated by TCRdb to the late 2010s). Libraries were made using the immunoSEQ multiplex PCR assay. A mixture of 60 forward primers for TCR Vbeta segments and 13 reverse primers for TCR Jbeta segments was used in the multiplex PCR. TCRdb carries this immuneACCESS record with in-frame sequences only. Its versions omit some clonotypes, under half of them owing to an unresolved V gene in the studies checked, with the rest unexplained. The sample table lists about 82,000 clones, around 77% of them with a count of one. 3.3% of the sample rests with the top ten. The specimen was PBMCs. These receptors were collected from a man aged 50-60 years in good health and CMV-seronegative.

The rearrangement uses TRBV10-3 and TRBJ1-5; D is possibly TRBD1 (5 bases). V was shortened by 0 bases and J by 4 bases, with 10 bases between the two germline ends. The CDR3 has 15 amino acids. CDR1 and CDR2 (germline): ENHRY, SYGVKD. The CDR3 spells CAISESPGENQPQHF. CDR3 in DNA: TGTGCCATCAGTGAGTCTCCGGGGGAGAATCAGCCCCAGCATTTT.

The chain employs TRBV11-3 and TRBJ2-5; the D gene is possibly TRBD1 (6 bases). Germline loops: CDR1 SGHNT, CDR2 YENEEA. CDR3 size: 16 residues. The V end lost 7 bases, the J end lost 3 bases, and 21 bases lay between the germline ends. The CDR3 DNA follows: TGTGCCAGCAAGAGACGGGGCAGGGGCTCTGAAGAGACCCAGTACTTC. This encodes CASKRRGRGSEETQYF.

The CDR3 spells CASSLGTSGGADTQYF. The DNA for the CDR3 is TGTGCCAGCAGCTTGGGGACTAGCGGGGGGGCAGATACGCAGTATTTT. This rearrangement joins TRBV5-4 to TRBJ2-3, with TRBD2 matching 15 bases. The germline CDR1 and CDR2 sequences are SGHNT and YYREEE (reference sequence). CDR3 length: 16 residues. After removal of 0 bases from V and 4 bases from J, the junction contained 0 bases not matched to a gene.

The count of this clone is one. This rearrangement joins TRBV7-2 to TRBJ1-5; possibly TRBD1 for D (5 bases). The CDR3 has 13 residues. V lost 3 bases and J 4 bases, leaving 7 bases between the germline ends. Germline CDR1 SGHTA, CDR2 FQGNSA. CDR3 residues: CASSFQGNQPQHF. Here the CDR3 DNA reads TGTGCCAGCAGCTTTCAGGGAAATCAGCCCCAGCATTTT.

Only a few counts were recorded for this clone. The rearrangement uses TRBV4-3 and TRBJ1-3; the D is unclear. From germline, CDR1 is LGHNA and CDR2 YSLEER. This CDR3 comprises 13 residues. V gave up 4 bases and J gave up 8 bases, with 12 bases separating them. The CDR3 sequence: CASSPTLGDTIYF. The CDR3 DNA reads as TGCGCCAGCAGCCCCACCCTCGGAGACACCATATATTTT.

V usage is TRBV18 and J usage is TRBJ1-2, with 9 bases identical to TRBD1. The germline V gene has CDR1 KGHSH and CDR2 LQKENI. J gave up 0 bases and V 8 bases, and 10 bases lay outside the gene matches. This CDR3 region has 16 residues. The CDR3 nucleotides are TGTGCCAGCGCGGACAGGGGAGGAGATTCTAACTATGGCTACACCTTC. Its translation: CASADRGGDSNYGYTF.

The chain's CDR3 is CASSVEGTDYNEQFF. CDR3 nucleotides: TGTGCCAGCAGCGTAGAGGGGACAGACTACAATGAGCAGTTCTTC. V gene TRBV9 combines with J gene TRBJ2-1, with 7 bases fitting TRBD1. The CDR3 consists of 15 residues. The trim removed 0 bases at V and 3 bases at J, leaving 3 bases unmatched. Germline CDR1 reads SGDLS; CDR2 reads YYNGEE.

For the CDR3, the DNA is TGTGCCAGCACCGGACTGAAACAGAACACTGAAGCTTTCTTT. The encoded protein is CASTGLKQNTEAFF. The V gene is TRBV2, the J gene TRBJ1-1; D unclear. CDR1 is SNHLY and CDR2 is FYNNEI in the germline V gene. With 7 bases removed from V and 1 base from J, the gap between germline ends came to 13 bases. The CDR3 spans 14 residues.

The V call is TRBV11-3, the J call TRBJ2-3, with D possibly matching TRBD2 (5 bases). Germline V gene sequence: CDR1 SGHNT, CDR2 YENEEA. CDR3 length equals 15 residues. V dropped 5 bases and J dropped 0 bases, with 12 bases sitting between them. The CDR3 DNA reads as TGTGCCAGCAGCCCCCGGGGAGTAAGCACAGATACGCAGTATTTT. Protein: CASSPRGVSTDTQYF. The complete variable domain, with remaining parts taken from reference TRBV11-3 and TRBJ2-3, reads EAGVVQSPRYKIIEKKQPVAFWCNPISGHNTLYWYLQNLGQGPELLIRYENEEAVDDSQLPKDRFSAERLKGVDSTLKIQPAELGDSAVYLCASSPRGVSTDTQYFGPGTRLTVL.

The chain has TRBV21-1 and TRBJ1-5; TRBD1, the D gene given by the table, was not confirmed from the DNA. TRBV21-1 is tagged as a pseudogene. CDR3 length: 14 amino acids. The DNA for the CDR3 is TGTGCCAGCAGCAAGGACAGGGGTAGGCAGCCCCAGCATTTT. Translation: CASSKDRGRQPQHF.

This chain joins TRBV2 and TRBJ1-5; a weak D match, TRBD1 (5 bases). Between the trimmed V and J ends, which lost 6 bases and 4 bases, there was a span of 22 bases. This CDR3 is built from 17 residues. Per the germline V gene, CDR1 is SNHLY and CDR2 is FYNNEI. The CDR3 region has the DNA TGTGCCAGCAGCTGGGGTATGGTCCCGGGGGTTAATCAGCCCCAGCATTTT. Translating it yields CASSWGMVPGVNQPQHF.

This clone was detected a few times. J is TRBJ2-7 and V is TRBV4-3; TRBD2 aligns across 8 bases. V was pared by 2 bases and J by 7 bases, with 10 bases of the junction left unmatched. The CDR3 runs 15 residues. Germline CDR1 LGHNA, CDR2 YSLEER. CDR3 bases: TGCGCCAGCAGCCAACGAGCGGGGGCCTACTATGAGCAGTACTTC. This gives the protein CASSQRAGAYYEQYF.

The V call is TRBV9, the J call TRBJ1-1; TRBD1 is a possible D gene (5 bases). Trimming took off 0 bases at V and 7 bases at J, with 7 bases between the two ends. The CDR3 runs to 12 residues. CDR1 and CDR2 (germline): SGDLS, YYNGEE. In DNA form, the CDR3 reads TGTGCCAGCAGCGTAGTGCAGGGTGAAGCTTTCTTT. Protein: CASSVVQGEAFF.